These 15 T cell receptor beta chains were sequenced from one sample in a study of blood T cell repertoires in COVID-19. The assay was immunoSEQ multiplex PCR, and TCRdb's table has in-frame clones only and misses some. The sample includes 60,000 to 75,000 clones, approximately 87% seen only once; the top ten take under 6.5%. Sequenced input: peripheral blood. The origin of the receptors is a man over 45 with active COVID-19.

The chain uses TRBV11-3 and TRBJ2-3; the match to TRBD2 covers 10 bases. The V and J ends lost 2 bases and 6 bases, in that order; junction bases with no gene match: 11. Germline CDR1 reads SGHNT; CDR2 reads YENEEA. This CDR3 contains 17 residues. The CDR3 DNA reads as TGTGCCAGCAGCTTAACCCCCCATGGAGCGGGAGGGGATACGCAGTATTTT. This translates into CASSLTPHGAGGDTQYF.

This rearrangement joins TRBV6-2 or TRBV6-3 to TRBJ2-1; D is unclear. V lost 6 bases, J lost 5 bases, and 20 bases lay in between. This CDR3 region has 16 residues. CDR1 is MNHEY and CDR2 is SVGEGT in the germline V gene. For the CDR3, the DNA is TGTGCCAGCAGCCACACCCGACTTACCTCGCACAATGAGCAGTTCTTC. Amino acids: CASSHTRLTSHNEQFF.

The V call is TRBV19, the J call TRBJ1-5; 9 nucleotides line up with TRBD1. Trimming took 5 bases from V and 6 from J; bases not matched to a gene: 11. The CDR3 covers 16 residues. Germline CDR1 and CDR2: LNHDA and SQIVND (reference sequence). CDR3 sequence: CASSPTPGTGFQPQHF. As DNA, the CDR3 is TGTGCCAGTAGTCCTACCCCCGGGACAGGGTTTCAGCCCCAGCATTTT.

The CDR3 loop reads CASSPQSMNTEAFF. In DNA, the CDR3 is TGTGCCAGCTCACCACAGAGTATGAACACTGAAGCTTTCTTT. J is TRBJ1-1 and V is TRBV18; D uncertain. Trimming pared 1 base from V and 0 bases from J, leaving 6 bases between. This CDR3 has 14 amino acids. From germline, CDR1 is KGHSH and CDR2 LQKENI.

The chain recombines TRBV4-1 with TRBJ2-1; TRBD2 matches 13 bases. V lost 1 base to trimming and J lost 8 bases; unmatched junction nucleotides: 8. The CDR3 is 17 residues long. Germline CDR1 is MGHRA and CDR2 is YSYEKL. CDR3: CASSQVTSGRAVYEQFF. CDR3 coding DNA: TGCGCCAGCAGCCAAGTAACTAGCGGGAGGGCCGTCTATGAGCAGTTCTTC.

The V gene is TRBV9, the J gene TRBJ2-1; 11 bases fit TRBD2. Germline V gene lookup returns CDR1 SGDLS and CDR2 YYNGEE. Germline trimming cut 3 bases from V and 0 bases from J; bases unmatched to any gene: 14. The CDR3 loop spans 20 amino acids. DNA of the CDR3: TGTGCCAGCAGCGCCCGGGGGGGGACTAGCGGCACTAGCTCCTACAATGAGCAGTTCTTC. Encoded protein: CASSARGGTSGTSSYNEQFF.

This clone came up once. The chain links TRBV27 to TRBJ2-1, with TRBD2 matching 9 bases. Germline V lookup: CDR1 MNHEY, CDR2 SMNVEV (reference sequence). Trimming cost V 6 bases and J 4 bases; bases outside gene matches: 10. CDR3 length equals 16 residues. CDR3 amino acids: CASSPRAGGAYNEQFF. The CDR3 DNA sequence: TGTGCCAGCAGCCCGAGAGCGGGGGGCGCTTACAATGAGCAGTTCTTC.

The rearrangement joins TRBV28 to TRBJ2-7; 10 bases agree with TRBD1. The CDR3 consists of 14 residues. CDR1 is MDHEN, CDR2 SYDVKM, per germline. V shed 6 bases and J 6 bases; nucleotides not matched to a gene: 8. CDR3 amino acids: CASRPPDRGFEQYF. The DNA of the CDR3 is TGTGCCAGCAGACCCCCGGACAGGGGGTTCGAGCAGTACTTC.

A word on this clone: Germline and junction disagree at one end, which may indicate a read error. The DNA for the CDR3 is TGTGCCAGCAGCCAACCACTAGCCCAGTCGACTTTGCTATTC. As protein: CASSQPLAQSTLLF. The rearrangement uses TRBV4-2 and TRBJ2-7, with D possibly matching TRBD2 (6 bases). Germline V gene lookup returns CDR1 LGHNA and CDR2 YNFKEQ. The CDR3 sequence is 14 residues long.

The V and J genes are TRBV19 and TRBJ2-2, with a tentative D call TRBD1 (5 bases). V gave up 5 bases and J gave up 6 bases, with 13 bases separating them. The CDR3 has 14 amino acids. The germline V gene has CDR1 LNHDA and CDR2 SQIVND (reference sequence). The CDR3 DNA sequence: TGTGCCAGTAGTTCGGGCAGGGCGGCCGGGGAGCTGTTTTTT. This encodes CASSSGRAAGELFF.

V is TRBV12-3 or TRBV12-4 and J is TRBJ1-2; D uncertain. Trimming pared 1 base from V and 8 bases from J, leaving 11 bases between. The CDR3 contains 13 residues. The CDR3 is CASSLGSRQGYTF. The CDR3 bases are TGTGCCAGCAGTTTAGGGAGTCGGCAAGGCTACACCTTC.

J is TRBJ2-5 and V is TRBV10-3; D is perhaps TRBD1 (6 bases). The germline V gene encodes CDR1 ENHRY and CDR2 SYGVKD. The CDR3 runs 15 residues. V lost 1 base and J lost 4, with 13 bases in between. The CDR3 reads CAISEYRELLETQYF. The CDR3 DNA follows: TGTGCCATCAGTGAGTACAGGGAATTGCTAGAGACCCAGTACTTC.

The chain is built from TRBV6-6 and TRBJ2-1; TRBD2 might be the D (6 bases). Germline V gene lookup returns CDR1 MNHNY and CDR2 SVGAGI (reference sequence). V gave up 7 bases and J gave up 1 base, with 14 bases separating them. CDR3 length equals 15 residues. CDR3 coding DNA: TGTGCCAGCAAGAGGACCGCGGGGTCCTACAATGAGCAGTTCTTC. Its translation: CASKRTAGSYNEQFF.

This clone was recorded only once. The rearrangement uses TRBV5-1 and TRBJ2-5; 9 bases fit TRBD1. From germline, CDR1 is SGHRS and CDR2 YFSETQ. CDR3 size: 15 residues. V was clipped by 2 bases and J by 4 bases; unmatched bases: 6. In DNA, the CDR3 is TGCGCCAGCAGCTTCGGGACAGGGATCGGAGAGACCCAGTACTTC. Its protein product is CASSFGTGIGETQYF.

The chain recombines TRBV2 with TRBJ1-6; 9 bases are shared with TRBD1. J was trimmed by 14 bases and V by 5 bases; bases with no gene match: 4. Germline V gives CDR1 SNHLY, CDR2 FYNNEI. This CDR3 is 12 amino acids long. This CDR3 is CASSRDRVTLHF. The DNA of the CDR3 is TGTGCCAGCAGTCGGGACAGGGTCACCCTCCACTTT.